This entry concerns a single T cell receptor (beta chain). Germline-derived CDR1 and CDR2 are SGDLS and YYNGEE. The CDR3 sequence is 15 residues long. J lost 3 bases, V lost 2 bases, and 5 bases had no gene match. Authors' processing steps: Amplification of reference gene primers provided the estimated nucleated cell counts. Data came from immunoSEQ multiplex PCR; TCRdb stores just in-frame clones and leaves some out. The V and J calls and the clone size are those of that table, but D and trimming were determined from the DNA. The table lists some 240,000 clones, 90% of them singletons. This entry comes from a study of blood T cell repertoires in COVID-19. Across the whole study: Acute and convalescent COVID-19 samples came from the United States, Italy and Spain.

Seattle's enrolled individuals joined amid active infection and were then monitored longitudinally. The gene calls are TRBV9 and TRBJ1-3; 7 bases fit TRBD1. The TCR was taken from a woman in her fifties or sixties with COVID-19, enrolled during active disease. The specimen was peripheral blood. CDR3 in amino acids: CASSVFGTDGNTIYF. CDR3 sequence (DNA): TGTGCCAGCAGCGTTTTCGGGACAGATGGAAACACCATATATTTT. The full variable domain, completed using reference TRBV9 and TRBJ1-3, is DSGVTQTPKHLITATGQRVTLRCSPRSGDLSVYWYQQSLDQGLQFLIQYYNGEERAKGNILERFSAQQFPDLHSELNLSSLELGDSALYFCASSVFGTDGNTIYFGEGSWLTVV.